The present entry profiles one TCR beta chain with its context. Its target is unknown. The data stem from a study of T-cell reconstitution after alpha-beta-depleted transplantation in children. Study observations and caveats: Newly generated T cells supplied most T-cell counts and diversity one year post-transplant.

It was with unique molecular identifiers that the TCRbeta library was prepared. TCRdb reprocessed the PCR reads with MiXCR, giving one entry per CDR3 protein. The sample consists of fewer than 350,000 distinct CDR3 sequences, about 7.3% of them appearing once. This sequence was found in a female patient aged 2 to 10 who had a stem cell transplant for Fanconi anemia, so the T cells may come from the graft donor. Specimen: peripheral blood, collected 360 days after TCRalphabeta/CD19-depleted stem cell transplant.

CDR3 nucleotide sequence: TGTGCCAGTACACCGGACCCGGTGAACACTGAAGCTTTCTTT. Translating gives CASTPDPVNTEAFF. The chain uses TRBV19 and TRBJ1-1; D remains unclear. The CDR3 spans 14 residues. V shed 7 bases and J shed 0 bases, with 12 bases lying between them. The germline gives CDR1 LNHDA, CDR2 SQIVND (reference sequence).